One sample yielded the 27 T cell receptor beta chains listed below, sequenced in a study of technical replicates of blood from a few donors. Sequencing used immunoSEQ multiplex PCR; TCRdb keeps in-frame clones, though not all of them. Altogether around 62,000 clones are present, 95% to 98% being singletons, with the ten largest covering around 0.16%. The sequenced sample consisted of T cells isolated from PBMCs. The receptors originated from a human donor in good health.

This chain connects TRBV9 to TRBJ2-7; tentative D call: TRBD2 (5 bases). The CDR3 is 14 residues long. Trimming left V 4 bases short and J 0 bases short, with 11 bases between. CDR1 is SGDLS and CDR2 is YYNGEE in the germline V gene. In DNA form, the CDR3 reads TGTGCCAGCAGCTCCTCTAGCTTCTCCTACGAGCAGTACTTC. The encoded protein is CASSSSSFSYEQYF. The full variable domain, rest sourced from reference TRBV9 and TRBJ2-7, is DSGVTQTPKHLITATGQRVTLRCSPRSGDLSVYWYQQSLDQGLQFLIQYYNGEERAKGNILERFSAQQFPDLHSELNLSSLELGDSALYFCASSSSSFSYEQYFGPGTRLTVT.

In its sample, this clone was seen once. CDR3 coding DNA: TGTGCCAGCTCAGCGGACTTATACTACGAGCAGTACTTC. This gives the protein CASSADLYYEQYF. This sequence joins TRBV18 and TRBJ2-7; TRBD2 might be the D (5 bases). Trimming left V 5 bases short and J 3 bases short, with 11 bases between. From germline, CDR1 is KGHSH and CDR2 LQKENI. The CDR3 totals 13 residues.

This chain connects TRBV27 to TRBJ2-7, with D maybe TRBD2 (5 bases). The V gene's germline CDR1 is MNHEY and CDR2 SMNVEV (reference sequence). Trimming left V 2 bases short and J 7 bases short, with 18 bases between. The CDR3 spans 15 residues. The CDR3 loop is CASSLTAGGAREQYF. The DNA of the CDR3 is TGTGCCAGCAGTTTAACCGCAGGAGGTGCGAGAGAGCAGTACTTC.

The J gene is TRBJ1-4, the V gene TRBV30, with D unresolved. The germline V gene encodes CDR1 GTSNPN and CDR2 SVGIG (reference sequence). V was cut by 2 bases and J by 5 bases, with 12 bases left in between. This CDR3 contains 14 residues. The CDR3 loop is CAWSLAGLNEKLFF. The CDR3 coding sequence is TGTGCCTGGAGTTTGGCAGGCTTAAATGAAAAACTGTTTTTT.

The J gene is TRBJ1-2, the V gene TRBV20-1, with D hard to call. Between the trimmed V and J ends, which lost 0 bases and 7 bases, there was a span of 6 bases. Germline loops: CDR1 DFQATT, CDR2 SNEGSKA (reference sequence). The CDR3 loop spans 11 amino acids. The CDR3 nucleotides are TGCAGTGCTAGAGAATTGAGTGGCTACACCTTC. Amino acid sequence: CSARELSGYTF.

The chain is built from TRBV4-1 and TRBJ1-2, with no clear D. The CDR3 runs to 17 residues. Deletions cut 0 bases from V and 0 bases from J, with 14 bases between. Per the germline V gene, CDR1 is MGHRA and CDR2 is YSYEKL. The CDR3 protein is CASSQEKDWGANYGYTF. CDR3 sequence (DNA): TGCGCCAGCAGCCAAGAGAAAGATTGGGGAGCTAACTATGGCTACACCTTC.

The chain carries TRBV6-1 and TRBJ2-2, with TRBD1 matching 8 bases. The CDR3 sequence is 18 residues long. Germline CDR1 MNHNS, CDR2 SASEGT. V shed 2 bases and J 7 bases; nucleotides not matched to a gene: 15. The CDR3 DNA is TGTGCCAGCAGTGAACTTGTCCGGGACAGGAGACCTTTCGGGGAGCTGTTTTTT. Translating it yields CASSELVRDRRPFGELFF.

Here the CDR3 DNA reads TGTGCCAGCAGTTCGGGACAGAGATATGGCTACACCTTC. The encoded protein is CASSSGQRYGYTF. This chain uses TRBV28 with TRBJ1-2; 7 bases are a match to TRBD1. The V segment lost 4 bases and the J segment 5 bases; nucleotides outside the gene matches: 4. CDR3 size: 13 residues. In germline, CDR1 is MDHEN, CDR2 SYDVKM.

The chain employs TRBV7-3 and TRBJ1-5; D ambiguous. Trimming took 1 base from V and 4 from J, leaving 5 bases between them. CDR1 is SGHTA, CDR2 FQGTGA, per germline. The CDR3 has 13 amino acids. The CDR3 nucleotides read TGTGCCAGCAGCTTAAACAGTAATCAGCCCCAGCATTTT. Its translation: CASSLNSNQPQHF.

The chain uses TRBV30 and TRBJ1-3; D perhaps matches TRBD1 (6 bases). This CDR3 has 14 amino acids. From germline, CDR1 is GTSNPN and CDR2 SVGIG (reference sequence). The V gene lost 4 bases and the J gene lost 3 bases, with 13 bases spanning the gap. In nucleotides, the CDR3 is TGTGCCTGGATAGTACAGGGTAGTGGAAACACCATATATTTT. Amino acid sequence: CAWIVQGSGNTIYF.

This clone has a single count. V usage is TRBV29-1 and J usage is TRBJ1-2; 9 nucleotides match TRBD1. This CDR3 spans 16 amino acids. From germline, CDR1 is SQVTM and CDR2 ANQGSEA. J lost 2 bases, V lost 3 bases, and 10 bases had no gene match. The CDR3 bases are TGCAGCGTTGACGTCCTGGGACAGGGAATGAACTATGGCTACACCTTC. As protein: CSVDVLGQGMNYGYTF.

The chain is built from TRBV4-1 and TRBJ2-5; 8 bases map to TRBD1. V lost 1 base, J lost 5 bases, and 6 bases stayed unmatched. The CDR3 is 15 residues long. Germline lookup yields CDR1 MGHRA and CDR2 YSYEKL. CDR3 sequence: CASSQATGAGETQYF. The CDR3 DNA sequence: TGCGCCAGCAGCCAAGCGACAGGGGCTGGGGAGACCCAGTACTTC.

J is TRBJ2-1 and V is TRBV7-9, with 9 nucleotides matching TRBD1. The ends lost 6 bases at V and 6 bases at J; junction bases unmatched: 15. The CDR3 covers 17 residues. Germline lookup yields CDR1 SEHNR and CDR2 FQNEAQ (reference sequence). Here the CDR3 reads CASREGQGIVQANEQFF. CDR3 in DNA: TGTGCCAGCAGGGAAGGACAGGGGATAGTTCAGGCCAATGAGCAGTTCTTC.

The chain carries TRBV6-6 and TRBJ1-1; D not resolved. The V gene lost 2 bases and the J gene lost 1 base, with 5 bases spanning the gap. The germline gives CDR1 MNHNY, CDR2 SVGAGI (reference sequence). The CDR3 contains 13 residues. The CDR3 coding sequence is TGTGCCAGCAGTTACGGGAGGAACACTGAAGCTTTCTTT. This sequence encodes CASSYGRNTEAFF.

The J gene is TRBJ2-7, the V gene TRBV9; the match to TRBD2 covers 7 bases. From germline, CDR1 is SGDLS and CDR2 YYNGEE. CDR3 size: 13 residues. V lost 4 bases and J lost 0; bases outside the gene matches: 1. The DNA for the CDR3 is TGTGCCAGCAGCCGGGACTACTCCTACGAGCAGTACTTC. Residues: CASSRDYSYEQYF.

This clone was recorded only once. This chain links TRBV4-1 with TRBJ1-1; 7 nucleotides align to TRBD1. The CDR3 length is 15 residues. V lost 1 base, J lost 4 bases, and 6 bases stayed unmatched. CDR1 and CDR2 from the germline V gene are MGHRA and YSYEKL. The CDR3: CASSQGTGGRTEAFF. The CDR3 nucleotides are TGCGCCAGCAGCCAAGGGACAGGTGGTCGCACTGAAGCTTTCTTT.

V usage is TRBV4-1 and J usage is TRBJ2-3; TRBD2 agrees at 15 bases. This CDR3 spans 17 amino acids. The V and J ends lost 6 bases and 2 bases, in that order; junction bases with no gene match: 6. Germline CDR1 is MGHRA and CDR2 is YSYEKL. The CDR3 DNA reads TGCGCCAGCAGAGGACTAGCGGGGGGGACGAACACAGATACGCAGTATTTT. Translated: CASRGLAGGTNTDTQYF.

This clone came up a few times. The genes are TRBV6-5 and TRBJ1-1, with a possible D match to TRBD1 (6 bases). From germline, CDR1 is MNHEY and CDR2 SVGAGI. This CDR3 has 16 amino acids. The V end lost 2 bases, the J end lost 3 bases, and 16 bases lay between the germline ends. In DNA, the CDR3 is TGTGCCAGCAGTTACAGCGGGGGGGGCGTAGACACTGAAGCTTTCTTT. Amino acids: CASSYSGGGVDTEAFF.

The chain links TRBV27 to TRBJ1-2, with TRBD1 matching over 7 bases. Germline V CDR1 and CDR2: MNHEY, SMNVEV (reference sequence). V was pared by 7 bases and J by 5 bases, with 16 bases of the junction left unmatched. The CDR3 contains 16 residues. The CDR3 is CASTQKPTGFRYGYTF. CDR3 in DNA: TGTGCCAGCACCCAGAAACCGACAGGGTTTCGATATGGCTACACCTTC.

This clone occurred once. The rearrangement links TRBV5-1 to TRBJ2-2; 8 bases align to TRBD1. The V gene end was trimmed by 2 bases and the J gene end by 5 bases; junction bases not matched to a gene: 5. CDR3 length: 15 amino acids. Per the germline V gene, CDR1 is SGHRS and CDR2 is YFSETQ. The CDR3 spells CASSFATGATGELFF. The CDR3 bases are TGCGCCAGCAGCTTTGCGACAGGGGCAACCGGGGAGCTGTTTTTT. Variable domain in full (rest from reference TRBV5-1 and TRBJ2-2): KAGVTQTPRYLIKTRGQQVTLSCSPISGHRSVSWYQQTPGQGLQFLFEYFSETQRNKGNFPGRFSGRQFSNSRSEMNVSTLELGDSALYLCASSFATGATGELFFGEGSRLTVL.

The count of this clone is one. This sequence joins TRBV28 and TRBJ2-7; 7 bases agree with TRBD1. CDR1 and CDR2 from the germline V gene are MDHEN and SYDVKM. Germline trimming cut 5 bases from V and 7 bases from J; bases unmatched to any gene: 5. The CDR3 runs 12 residues. The DNA of the CDR3 is TGTGCCAGCAGTGGGGGACAGCGGGAGCAGTACTTC. This sequence encodes CASSGGQREQYF. Full variable domain (remainder filled in from reference TRBV28 and TRBJ2-7): DVKVTQSSRYLVKRTGEKVFLECVQDMDHENMFWYRQDPGLGLRLIYFSYDVKMKEKGDIPEGYSVSREKKERFSLILESASTNQTSMYLCASSGGQREQYFGPGTRLTVT.

This sequence joins TRBV27 and TRBJ1-1; D gene ambiguous. The CDR3 totals 13 residues. Between the trimmed V and J ends, which lost 3 bases and 6 bases, there was a span of 11 bases. Per the germline V gene, CDR1 is MNHEY and CDR2 is SMNVEV (reference sequence). The CDR3 spells CASSLTHFSEAFF. In nucleotides, the CDR3 is TGTGCCAGCAGTTTGACACACTTTTCTGAAGCTTTCTTT.

CDR3 in DNA: TGTGCCAGCAGCTTTTACGGGGAAGAGACCCAGTACTTC. It translates to CASSFYGEETQYF. The chain combines TRBV11-3 with TRBJ2-5; TRBD2 is a possible D gene (5 bases). The CDR3 is 13 residues long. Germline V gene data show CDR1 as SGHNT and CDR2 as YENEEA. V lost 3 bases and J lost 3, with 8 bases in between.

CDR3 region: CASSLSRTGAEAFF. CDR3 nucleotide sequence: TGTGCCAGCAGTTTATCCAGAACAGGGGCTGAAGCTTTCTTT. The chain has TRBV28 and TRBJ1-1; the match to TRBD1 covers 7 bases. The germline CDR1 and CDR2 sequences are MDHEN and SYDVKM. Trimming removed 1 base from V and 6 bases from J; junction bases left unmatched: 5. The CDR3 loop spans 14 amino acids.

V and J are TRBV10-3 and TRBJ2-7; D gene unclear. Trimming shortened V by 0 bases and J by 0 bases, and 9 bases separated the two germline ends. Germline CDR1 is ENHRY and CDR2 is SYGVKD. There are 15 residues in the CDR3. The CDR3 nucleotides are TGTGCCATCAGTGAGTCGCAGGTTAGCTCCTACGAGCAGTACTTC. Encoded protein: CAISESQVSSYEQYF.

The chain couples TRBV4-1 to TRBJ2-3; D is unclear. V was trimmed by 0 bases and J by 1 base, leaving 11 bases between them. The germline CDR1 and CDR2 sequences are MGHRA and YSYEKL. The CDR3 totals 16 residues. The CDR3 is CASSQEATRGTDTQYF. The CDR3, as DNA: TGCGCCAGCAGCCAAGAAGCTACCCGGGGCACAGATACGCAGTATTTT.

The V call is TRBV7-3, the J call TRBJ2-2; 7 nucleotides agree with TRBD1. CDR1 and CDR2 (germline): SGHTA, FQGTGA. V dropped 1 base and J dropped 3; count of bases not matched to a gene: 5. CDR3 length: 16 amino acids. In DNA, the CDR3 is TGTGCCAGCAGCTTAAGGACAGGACGCGACACCGGGGAGCTGTTTTTT. This encodes CASSLRTGRDTGELFF.